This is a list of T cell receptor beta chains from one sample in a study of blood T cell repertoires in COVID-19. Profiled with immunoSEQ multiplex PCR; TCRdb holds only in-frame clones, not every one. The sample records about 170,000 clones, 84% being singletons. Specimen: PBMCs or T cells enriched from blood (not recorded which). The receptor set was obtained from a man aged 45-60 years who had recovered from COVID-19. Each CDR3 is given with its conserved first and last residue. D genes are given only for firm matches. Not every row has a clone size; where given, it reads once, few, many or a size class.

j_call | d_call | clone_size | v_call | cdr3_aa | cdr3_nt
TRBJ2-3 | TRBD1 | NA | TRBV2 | CASFRDRGLGDTQYF | TGTGCCAGCTTTAGGGACAGGGGGTTAGGGGATACGCAGTATTTT
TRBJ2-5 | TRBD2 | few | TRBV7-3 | CASSSSGGATQYF | TGTGCCAGCAGTTCTAGCGGGGGGGCGACCCAGTACTTC
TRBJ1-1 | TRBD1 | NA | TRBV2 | CASSAPSGQFFFF | TGTGCCAGCAGTGCTCCATCGGGACAGTTTTTTTTCTTT
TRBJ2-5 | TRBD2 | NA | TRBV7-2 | CASSPTSGGWGTQYF | TGTGCCAGCAGCCCGACTAGCGGGGGCTGGGGGACCCAGTACTTC
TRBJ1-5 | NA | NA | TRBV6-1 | CASSEADYSPGQPQHF | TGTGCCAGCAGTGAAGCGGATTACTCGCCGGGTCAGCCCCAGCATTTT
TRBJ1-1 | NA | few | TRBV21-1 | CASSKHAPEGTEAFF | TGTGCCAGCAGCAAACATGCCCCCGAGGGCACTGAAGCTTTCTTT
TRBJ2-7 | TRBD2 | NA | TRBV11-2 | CASSLRGASGGSSYEQYF | TGTGCCAGCAGCTTAAGGGGTGCTAGCGGGGGGTCCTCCTACGAGCAGTACTTC
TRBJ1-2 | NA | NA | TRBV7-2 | CASSSLGGDYGYTF | TGTGCCAGCAGCTCCCTCGGGGGGGACTATGGCTACACCTTC
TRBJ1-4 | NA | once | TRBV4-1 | CASSQEEDRTTNEKLFF | TGCGCCAGCAGCCAAGAGGAGGACCGTACAACTAATGAAAAACTGTTTTTT
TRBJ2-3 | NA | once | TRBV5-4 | CASSFEGGLADTQYF | TGTGCCAGCAGCTTTGAGGGGGGGCTGGCAGATACGCAGTATTTT
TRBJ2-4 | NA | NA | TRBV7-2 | CASSRQSKNIQYF | TGTGCCAGCAGCCGCCAGTCCAAAAACATTCAGTACTTC
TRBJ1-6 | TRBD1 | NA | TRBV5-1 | CASSRDRGSNSPLHF | TGCGCCAGCAGCCGGGACAGGGGCTCTAATTCACCCCTCCACTTT
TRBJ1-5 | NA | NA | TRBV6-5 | CASSTGFSNQPQHF | TGTGCCAGCAGTACAGGGTTTAGCAATCAGCCCCAGCATTTT
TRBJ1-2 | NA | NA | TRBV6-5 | CASSPSNYGYTF | TGTGCCAGCAGTCCCTCTAACTATGGCTACACCTTC
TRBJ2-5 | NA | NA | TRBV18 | CASSPSRQETQYF | TGTGCCAGCTCACCGTCCAGGCAAGAGACCCAGTACTTC
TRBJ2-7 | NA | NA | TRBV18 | CASSHGGNGEQYF | TGTGCCAGCTCACACGGAGGGAATGGCGAGCAGTACTTC
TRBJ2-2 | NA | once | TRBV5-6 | CASSLGTAIRPNTGELFF | TGTGCCAGCAGCTTGGGGACAGCTATCCGACCAAACACCGGGGAGCTGTTTTTT
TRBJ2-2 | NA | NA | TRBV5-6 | CASSSMSSGAANTGELFF | TGTGCCAGCAGCTCAATGAGCTCAGGCGCCGCGAACACCGGGGAGCTGTTTTTT
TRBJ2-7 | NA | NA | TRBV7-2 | CASSLASGPSYEQYF | TGTGCCAGCAGCTTAGCGTCAGGGCCCTCCTACGAGCAGTACTTC
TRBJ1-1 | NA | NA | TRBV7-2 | CASSLGQALHTEAFF | TGTGCCAGCAGCTTAGGACAGGCTCTGCACACTGAAGCTTTCTTT
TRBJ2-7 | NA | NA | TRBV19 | CASSRQANEQYF | TGTGCCAGTTCCCGACAGGCCAACGAGCAGTACTTC
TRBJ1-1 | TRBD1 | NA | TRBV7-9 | CASSRDREGEAFF | TGTGCCAGCAGTCGGGACAGGGAGGGTGAAGCTTTCTTT
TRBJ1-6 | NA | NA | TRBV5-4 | CASSSNRVTGNSPLHF | TGTGCCAGCAGCTCGAACAGGGTTACCGGTAATTCACCCCTCCACTTT
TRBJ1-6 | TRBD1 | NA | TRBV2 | CASTLMGTGSSYNSPLHF | TGTGCCAGCACCCTTATGGGGACAGGGAGCTCCTATAATTCACCCCTCCACTTT
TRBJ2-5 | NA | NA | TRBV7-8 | CASSYAPLAGAHQETQYF | TGTGCCAGCAGCTATGCGCCACTTGCGGGGGCCCACCAAGAGACCCAGTACTTC
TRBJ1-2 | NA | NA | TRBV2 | CASRPPRLGYTF | TGTGCGAGCCGACCGCCACGACTTGGCTACACCTTC
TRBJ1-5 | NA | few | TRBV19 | CASSILPNQPQHF | TGTGCCAGTAGTATACTTCCCAATCAGCCCCAGCATTTT
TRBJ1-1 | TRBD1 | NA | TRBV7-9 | CASSSGGTEAFF | TGTGCCAGCAGCTCAGGGGGCACTGAAGCTTTCTTT
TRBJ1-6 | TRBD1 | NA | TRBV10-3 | CAISAGTDDNSPLHF | TGTGCCATCAGTGCCGGGACAGACGATAATTCACCCCTCCACTTT
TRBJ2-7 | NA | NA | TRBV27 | CASSSSSYEQYF | TGTGCCAGCAGCTCTAGCTCCTACGAGCAGTACTTC
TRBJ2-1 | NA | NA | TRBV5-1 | CASSLNTEQFF | TGCGCCAGCAGCTTGAACACCGAGCAGTTCTTC
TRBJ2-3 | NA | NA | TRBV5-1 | CASSLSRGRSHPGSTDTQYF | TGCGCCAGCAGCTTGAGTCGCGGGCGAAGTCACCCGGGTAGCACAGATACGCAGTATTTT
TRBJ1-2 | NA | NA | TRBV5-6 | CASSLYSRVGGYTF | TGTGCCAGCAGCTTGTACAGCAGGGTCGGAGGCTACACCTTC
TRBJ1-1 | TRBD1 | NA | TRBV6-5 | CASSPRQGDEAFF | TGTGCCAGCAGTCCTAGACAGGGAGACGAAGCTTTCTTT
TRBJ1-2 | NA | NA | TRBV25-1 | CASSRTGTNGYTF | TGTGCCAGCAGTCGTACAGGCACGAATGGCTACACCTTC
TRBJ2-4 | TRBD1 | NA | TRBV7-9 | CASSLGGAGGNIQYF | TGTGCCAGCAGCTTAGGAGGCGCAGGGGGAAACATTCAGTACTTC
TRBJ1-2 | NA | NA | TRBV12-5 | CASGSTGVLGYTF | TGTGCTAGTGGTTCTACCGGAGTTCTTGGCTACACCTTC
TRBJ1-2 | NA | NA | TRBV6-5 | CASTSDNFYGYTF | TGTGCCAGCACGTCCGACAACTTCTATGGCTACACCTTC
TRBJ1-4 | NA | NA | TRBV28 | CASSLGARRTTNEKLFF | TGTGCCAGCAGTTTAGGGGCACGGCGGACAACTAATGAAAAACTGTTTTTT
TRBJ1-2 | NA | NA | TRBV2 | CASSQGNYGYTF | TGTGCCAGCTCCCAGGGTAACTATGGCTACACCTTC
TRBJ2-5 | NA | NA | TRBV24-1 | CATPLRGPETQYF | TGTGCCACCCCCCTGCGGGGGCCAGAGACCCAGTACTTC
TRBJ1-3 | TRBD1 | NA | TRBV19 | CASSLLQGATGNTIYF | TGTGCCAGTAGTCTGCTACAGGGGGCGACTGGAAACACCATATATTTT
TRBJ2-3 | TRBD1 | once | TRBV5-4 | CASSTRDRVSDTQYF | TGTGCCAGCAGCACCCGGGACAGGGTGTCAGATACGCAGTATTTT
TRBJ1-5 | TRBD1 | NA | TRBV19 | CATQGNSNQPQHF | TGTGCCACACAGGGGAATAGCAATCAGCCCCAGCATTTT
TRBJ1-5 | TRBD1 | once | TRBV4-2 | CASSQEGGQVTQPQHF | TGTGCCAGCAGCCAAGAGGGGGGACAGGTCACTCAGCCCCAGCATTTT
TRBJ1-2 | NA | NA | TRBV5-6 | CASSLEQGSYGYTF | TGTGCCAGCAGCTTGGAGCAGGGTAGCTATGGCTACACCTTC
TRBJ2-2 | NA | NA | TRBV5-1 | CASSKARALNTGELFF | TGCGCCAGCAGCAAGGCCAGGGCGTTGAACACCGGGGAGCTGTTTTTT
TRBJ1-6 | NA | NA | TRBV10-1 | CASSGTRVGTLHF | TGCGCCAGCAGTGGCACCAGGGTGGGCACCCTCCACTTT
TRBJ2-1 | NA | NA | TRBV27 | CASSSLGVLSYNEQFF | TGTGCCAGCAGTTCTCTCGGGGTCCTCTCCTACAATGAGCAGTTCTTC
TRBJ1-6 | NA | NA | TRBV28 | CASSSQDSPLHF | TGTGCCAGCAGTTCGCAGGATTCACCCCTCCACTTT
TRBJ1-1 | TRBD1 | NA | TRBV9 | CASSGKGAVNTEAFF | TGTGCCAGCAGCGGCAAGGGGGCCGTGAACACTGAAGCTTTCTTT
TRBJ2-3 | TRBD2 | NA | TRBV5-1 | CASRSAVAGGTDTQYF | TGCGCCAGCCGTTCGGCGGTAGCGGGCGGCACAGATACGCAGTATTTT
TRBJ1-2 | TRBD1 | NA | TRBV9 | CASSPRGTAANYGYTF | TGTGCCAGCAGCCCCCGCGGGACAGCAGCTAACTATGGCTACACCTTC